Following are 2 T cell receptor beta chains from one sample sequenced in a study of shared clonotypes between healthy human individuals. CD45RO-negative, CCR7-positively selected cells formed the naive CD8 fraction, excluding terminally differentiated effector memory CD45RA+ cells. The assay was immunoSEQ multiplex PCR, and TCRdb's table has in-frame clones only and misses some. The data contain approximately 1.9 million clones, 93% of them singletons. Sequenced input: naive CD8+ T cells from PBMCs. The receptors come from a man aged 18 to 30 in good health. Some clones in this sample may be carry-over from other donors' samples.

This chain joins TRBV28 and TRBJ2-7, with D maybe TRBD1 (5 bases). V lost 8 bases to trimming and J lost 2 bases, with 22 bases between them. CDR1 and CDR2 (germline): MDHEN, SYDVKM. The CDR3 is made up of 16 amino acids. The CDR3 region is CASGLDSPYRPYEQYF. CDR3 DNA sequence: TGTGCCAGCGGCCTCGACAGCCCGTATAGGCCCTACGAGCAGTACTTC.

This rearrangement joins TRBV27 to TRBJ2-7; the match to TRBD2 covers 11 bases. After removal of 3 bases from V and 6 bases from J, the junction contained 1 base not matched to a gene. CDR3 length equals 13 residues. CDR1 is MNHEY and CDR2 is SMNVEV in the germline V gene (reference sequence). CDR3 amino acids: CASSFTSGSEQYF. The CDR3 DNA reads TGTGCCAGCAGTTTTACTAGCGGGAGCGAGCAGTACTTC.